The 16 T cell receptor beta chains listed next were all sequenced from one sample in a study of cytomegalovirus exposure and HLA in healthy donors. The PCR employed 60 Vbeta primers together with 13 Jbeta primers. The method was immunoSEQ multiplex PCR; TCRdb's version includes in-frame clones alone and lacks a portion of them. The table lists roughly 150,000 clones, around 80% of them singletons. The sample taken for sequencing was PBMCs. These receptors were taken from a woman between 40 and 55 years old in good health and CMV-seropositive.

V gene TRBV18 combines with J gene TRBJ1-2, with D perhaps TRBD1 (6 bases). The CDR3 is 15 amino acids. The V end was cut by 4 bases, the J end by 1 base, with 13 bases between. Per germline, CDR1 KGHSH and CDR2 LQKENI. The CDR3 is CASSLGQNLNYGYTF. CDR3 bases: TGTGCCAGCTCACTCGGACAGAACCTTAACTATGGCTACACCTTC.

The rearrangement links TRBV7-8 to TRBJ1-1, with a weak D call TRBD1 (6 bases). Germline V gene lookup returns CDR1 SGHVS and CDR2 FQNEAQ. The germline V and J ends were trimmed by 5 bases and 1 base, with 11 bases remaining between them. CDR3 length: 14 amino acids. The CDR3 DNA follows: TGTGCCAGCAGCCCCTGGACAGAGAACACTGAAGCTTTCTTT. Translation: CASSPWTENTEAFF.

This clone was detected only a few times. The V gene is TRBV30, the J gene TRBJ1-1, with TRBD1 as a possible D gene (6 bases). CDR3 length: 15 amino acids. Trimming took 0 bases from V and 4 from J, leaving 15 bases between them. Germline V gene sequence: CDR1 GTSNPN, CDR2 SVGIG (reference sequence). The CDR3 DNA follows: TGTGCCTGGAGTGTACAGGGAGGGCTGGGCACTGAAGCTTTCTTT. Translated, it gives CAWSVQGGLGTEAFF.

The chain recombines TRBV29-1 with TRBJ2-3, with 8 bases fitting TRBD2. The CDR3 extends over 14 amino acids. Trimming cost V 7 bases and J 1 base; bases outside gene matches: 7. CDR1 and CDR2 (germline): SQVTM, ANQGSEA. CDR3 coding DNA: TGCAGCGGGAATAGCGGGGTCGGCACAGATACGCAGTATTTT. Residues: CSGNSGVGTDTQYF.

This rearrangement joins TRBV11-2 to TRBJ2-7; TRBD2 agrees at 8 bases. The length of the CDR3 is 14 residues. Germline lookup yields CDR1 SGHAT and CDR2 FQNNGV. Trimming took 1 base from V and 2 from J; bases not matched to a gene: 1. As DNA, the CDR3 is TGTGCCAGCAGCTTAGCGGGGGGGCCCTACGAGCAGTACTTC. Protein product: CASSLAGGPYEQYF. Together with reference TRBV11-2 and TRBJ2-7, the CDR3 gives the full variable domain: EAGVAQSPRYKIIEKRQSVAFWCNPISGHATLYWYQQILGQGPKLLIQFQNNGVVDDSQLPKDRFSAERLKGVDSTLKIQPAKLEDSAVYLCASSLAGGPYEQYFGPGTRLTVT.

About this clone: Other DNA sequences in this sample translate to the same CDR3. The V call is TRBV27, the J call TRBJ2-5, with no clear D. Matching the DNA end better, TRBJ2-7 makes the J call doubtful. Germline assignment: CDR1 MNHEY and CDR2 SMNVEV (reference sequence). This CDR3 region has 14 residues. The CDR3 sequence: CASSPQVLSYEQYF. The CDR3 region has the DNA TGTGCCAGCAGTCCCCAAGTACTATCCTACGAGCAGTACTTC.

This clone was seen just once. The junction differs from germline at one of its ends, possibly a read error. V is TRBV7-9 and J is TRBJ2-1; D is possibly TRBD1 (5 bases). The CDR3 runs to 11 residues. Germline lookup yields CDR1 SEHNR and CDR2 FQNEAQ (reference sequence). This CDR3 reads CSSSKGWEQFF. The CDR3 region has the DNA TGTTCCAGCAGCAAGGGGTGGGAGCAGTTCTTC.

The genes are TRBV7-2 and TRBJ2-3; 7 bases are shared with TRBD2. The CDR3 sequence is 19 residues long. Germline trimming cut 2 bases from V and 2 bases from J; bases unmatched to any gene: 16. Germline V lookup: CDR1 SGHTA, CDR2 FQGNSA. CDR3 in DNA: TGTGCCAGCAGCTTATTCAGGCTAGCGGCACTCTATTACACAGATACGCAGTATTTT. It encodes CASSLFRLAALYYTDTQYF. The full variable domain, its missing parts supplied by reference TRBV7-2 and TRBJ2-3, is GAGVSQSPSNKVTEKGKDVELRCDPISGHTALYWYRQSLGQGLEFLIYFQGNSAPDKSGLPSDRFSAERTGGSVSTLTIQRTQQEDSAVYLCASSLFRLAALYYTDTQYFGPGTRLTVL.

This chain joins TRBV10-3 and TRBJ2-3, with D hard to call. The CDR3 extends over 13 amino acids. Trimming stripped 6 bases from V and 6 bases from J, with 13 bases between. Germline V lookup: CDR1 ENHRY, CDR2 SYGVKD. The CDR3 loop is CAIRSPGIDTQYF. The CDR3 DNA is TGTGCCATCAGGAGCCCAGGAATCGATACGCAGTATTTT.

The J gene is TRBJ1-1, the V gene TRBV28, with 9 bases matching TRBD1. Germline V lookup: CDR1 MDHEN, CDR2 SYDVKM. Trimming took 6 bases from V and 5 from J; bases not matched to a gene: 7. The CDR3 has 14 residues. The CDR3 reads CASRKTGGGTEAFF. DNA for the CDR3: TGTGCCAGCAGGAAAACAGGGGGCGGTACTGAAGCTTTCTTT.

The V call is TRBV29-1, the J call TRBJ2-1, with D perhaps TRBD2 (7 bases). The V gene's germline CDR1 is SQVTM and CDR2 ANQGSEA. V was shortened by 0 bases and J by 9 bases, with 9 bases between the two germline ends. The CDR3 is 12 amino acids. CDR3 sequence reads: CSVEEGGPEQFF. The CDR3 region has the DNA TGCAGCGTTGAAGAGGGGGGGCCTGAGCAGTTCTTC.

This CDR3 is CAWRAGTGRETQYF. CDR3 sequence (DNA): TGTGCCTGGAGGGCCGGGACAGGGAGAGAGACCCAGTACTTC. The V gene is TRBV30, the J gene TRBJ2-5; 9 bases line up with TRBD1. This CDR3 has 14 residues. The V segment lost 3 bases and the J segment 4 bases; nucleotides outside the gene matches: 6. Germline CDR1 reads GTSNPN; CDR2 reads SVGIG (reference sequence).

This clone was seen more than once but under ten times. A junction end diverges from the germline sequence, so it may reflect a read error. This chain connects TRBV5-1 to TRBJ2-6; TRBD2 aligns across 7 bases. The CDR3 is 12 residues long. Per the germline V gene, CDR1 is SGHRS and CDR2 is YFSETQ. The CDR3 protein is CASKSGANGLTF. CDR3 in DNA: TGCGCCAGCAAGAGCGGGGCCAACGGCCTGACTTTC.

This clone was detected only once. The chain combines TRBV10-3 with TRBJ1-1, with 9 bases identical to TRBD1. The ends lost 5 bases at V and 5 bases at J; junction bases unmatched: 9. This CDR3 spans 15 amino acids. Germline V gene data show CDR1 as ENHRY and CDR2 as SYGVKD. CDR3 sequence (DNA): TGTGCCATCAGTTTTAAACAGGGGGCGGAAACTGAAGCTTTCTTT. Translation gives CAISFKQGAETEAFF.

Only a few counts were recorded for this clone. A junction end diverges from the germline sequence, so it may reflect a read error. The chain's CDR3 is CASSKEVLDYGYTF. The CDR3 nucleotides read TGTGCCAGCAGCAAAGAAGTACTGGACTATGGCTACACCTTC. The chain carries TRBV4-2 and TRBJ1-2; D not resolved. The CDR3 runs to 14 residues. From germline, CDR1 is LGHNA and CDR2 YNFKEQ.

The V call is TRBV28, the J call TRBJ2-2, with D perhaps matching TRBD1 (6 bases). V lost 8 bases, J lost 4 bases, and 17 bases lay in between. Germline-derived CDR1 and CDR2 are MDHEN and SYDVKM. The CDR3 contains 15 residues. The CDR3 bases are TGTGCCAGCTTGGAAGGGGGTTTCCTCACCGGGGAGCTGTTTTTT. Residues: CASLEGGFLTGELFF.